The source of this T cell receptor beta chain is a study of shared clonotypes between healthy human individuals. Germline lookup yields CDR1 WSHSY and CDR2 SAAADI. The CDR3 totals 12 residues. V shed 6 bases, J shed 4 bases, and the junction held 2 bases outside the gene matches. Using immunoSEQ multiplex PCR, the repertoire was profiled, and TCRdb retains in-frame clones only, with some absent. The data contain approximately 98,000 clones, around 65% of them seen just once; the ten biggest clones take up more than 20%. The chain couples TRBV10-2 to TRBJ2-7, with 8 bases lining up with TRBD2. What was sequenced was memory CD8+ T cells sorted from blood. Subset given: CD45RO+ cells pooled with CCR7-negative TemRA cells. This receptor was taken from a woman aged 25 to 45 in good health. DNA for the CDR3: TGCGCCAGCAGCAGCGGGAGTTACGAGCAGTACTTC. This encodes CASSSGSYEQYF.